The 16 T cell receptor beta chains below all came from one sample that was sequenced in a study of blood T cell repertoires in COVID-19. Libraries were prepared by immunoSEQ multiplex PCR; TCRdb keeps only in-frame clonotypes and omits some of them. This repertoire shows 65,000 to 70,000 clones, about 90% found once; its top ten account for roughly 5.6%. The sequencing sample was made of peripheral blood. These receptors all come from a man aged 45-65 years with active COVID-19.

The gene calls are TRBV5-4 and TRBJ2-3; D possibly corresponds to TRBD2 (6 bases). This CDR3 has 14 residues. CDR1 is SGHNT, CDR2 YYREEE, per germline (reference sequence). V was pared by 5 bases and J by 6 bases, with 16 bases between. CDR3 nucleotides: TGTGCCAGCAGTTCCCGGGGGACCGCGGATACGCAGTATTTT. Residues: CASSSRGTADTQYF.

A single count supports this clone. This chain connects TRBV5-1 to TRBJ2-1, with TRBD2 matching 12 bases. Germline V CDR1 and CDR2: SGHRS, YFSETQ. The V and J ends lost 0 bases and 8 bases, in that order; junction bases with no gene match: 6. The CDR3 is 16 residues long. CDR3 sequence: CASSLATSGRSDEQFF. CDR3 sequence (DNA): TGCGCCAGCAGCTTGGCCACTAGCGGGAGGTCTGATGAGCAGTTCTTC. Variable domain in full (rest from reference TRBV5-1 and TRBJ2-1): KAGVTQTPRYLIKTRGQQVTLSCSPISGHRSVSWYQQTPGQGLQFLFEYFSETQRNKGNFPGRFSGRQFSNSRSEMNVSTLELGDSALYLCASSLATSGRSDEQFFGPGTRLTVL.

The chain recombines TRBV2 with TRBJ1-5; 7 nucleotides match TRBD1. Germline CDR1 is SNHLY and CDR2 is FYNNEI. CDR3 length: 13 amino acids. The ends lost 6 bases at V and 2 bases at J; junction bases unmatched: 1. The CDR3 sequence is CASRGTGNQPQHF. Here the CDR3 DNA reads TGTGCCAGCAGGGGGACAGGCAATCAGCCCCAGCATTTT.

This clone was recorded a few times. The V call is TRBV5-4, the J call TRBJ2-7; the match to TRBD1 covers 7 bases. CDR1 and CDR2 from the germline V gene are SGHNT and YYREEE (reference sequence). J gave up 6 bases and V 2 bases, and 11 bases lay outside the gene matches. CDR3 size: 15 residues. Written as DNA, the CDR3 is TGTGCCAGCAGCTTTGCCAGGGCAGGGGGTGTCGAGCAGTACTTC. Its translation: CASSFARAGGVEQYF.

V gene TRBV28 combines with J gene TRBJ1-4; 8 bases agree with TRBD1. Germline trimming cut 7 bases from V and 8 bases from J; bases unmatched to any gene: 6. The germline V gene encodes CDR1 MDHEN and CDR2 SYDVKM. CDR3 length: 13 amino acids. CDR3 nucleotide sequence: TGTGCCAGCACAAGCCGGACAGGGGAAAAACTGTTTTTT. Translated, it gives CASTSRTGEKLFF.

This clone was recorded a few times. The V gene is TRBV28, the J gene TRBJ1-2; 11 bases match TRBD1. With 5 bases clipped from V and 8 bases from J, the junction kept 7 bases outside the gene matches. The CDR3 is 14 residues long. The germline CDR1 and CDR2 sequences are MDHEN and SYDVKM. For the CDR3, the DNA is TGTGCCAGCAGTATCGGACAGGGGGCGGGAGGCTACACCTTC. Translating it yields CASSIGQGAGGYTF.

This clone was seen just once. This chain links TRBV6-2 or TRBV6-3 with TRBJ2-7; D is undetermined. The CDR3 consists of 13 residues. Trimming took off 2 bases at V and 3 bases at J, with 8 bases between the two ends. CDR1 is MNHEY and CDR2 is SVGEGT in the germline V gene. Here the CDR3 reads CASSYPWSYEQYF. CDR3 DNA: TGTGCCAGCAGTTACCCCTGGAGCTACGAGCAGTACTTC.

In this sample, this clone turned up a few times. The CDR3 region is CASSNRVGGDYGYTF. The CDR3 DNA is TGTGCCAGCAGCAACCGGGTAGGGGGCGACTATGGCTACACCTTC. The rearrangement links TRBV7-9 to TRBJ1-2; 7 bases map to TRBD1. Trimming took 5 bases from V and 3 from J; bases not matched to a gene: 9. Germline CDR1 reads SEHNR; CDR2 reads FQNEAQ (reference sequence). The CDR3 is 15 amino acids.

In DNA, the CDR3 is TGTGCCAGCAGTTCCTATGGTAGGGGGGGAACGAGCTATGGCTACACCTTC. Its translation is CASSSYGRGGTSYGYTF. The chain combines TRBV27 with TRBJ1-2; a possible D gene is TRBD1 (6 bases). The CDR3 is 17 amino acids. Germline CDR1 and CDR2: MNHEY and SMNVEV (reference sequence). V lost 4 bases and J 4 bases, leaving 22 bases between the germline ends.

The chain employs TRBV4-1 and TRBJ2-7; tentative D call: TRBD2 (7 bases). The V gene's germline CDR1 is MGHRA and CDR2 YSYEKL. The germline V and J ends were trimmed by 0 bases and 5 bases, with 17 bases remaining between them. This CDR3 has 16 residues. The CDR3 reads CASSQDLRGGSDEQYF. The CDR3 coding sequence is TGCGCCAGCAGCCAAGATTTGAGGGGGGGCTCGGACGAGCAGTACTTC.

The chain combines TRBV27 with TRBJ2-3; 9 bases agree with TRBD2. The CDR3 sequence is 15 residues long. V shed 6 bases and J 2 bases; nucleotides not matched to a gene: 6. CDR1 is MNHEY, CDR2 SMNVEV, per germline (reference sequence). CDR3 in amino acids: CASRGAGGPTDTQYF. CDR3 sequence (DNA): TGTGCCAGCAGGGGAGCGGGAGGCCCCACAGATACGCAGTATTTT.

The chain links TRBV5-1 to TRBJ2-3, with D possibly TRBD2 on 6 matching bases. Germline CDR1 is SGHRS and CDR2 is YFSETQ. CDR3 length: 15 residues. V lost 3 bases, J lost 2 bases, and 13 bases lay in between. CDR3 bases: TGCGCCAGCAGCTCACCGGGACTTATCACAGATACGCAGTATTTT. This translates into CASSSPGLITDTQYF. The variable domain in full, with the rest retrieved from reference TRBV5-1 and TRBJ2-3, is KAGVTQTPRYLIKTRGQQVTLSCSPISGHRSVSWYQQTPGQGLQFLFEYFSETQRNKGNFPGRFSGRQFSNSRSEMNVSTLELGDSALYLCASSSPGLITDTQYFGPGTRLTVL.

This rearrangement joins TRBV20-1 to TRBJ2-1; tentative D call: TRBD2 (5 bases). Trimming cost V 3 bases and J 3 bases, with 15 bases left between them. The length of the CDR3 is 15 residues. Germline values: CDR1 DFQATT, CDR2 SNEGSKA (reference sequence). This CDR3 is CSASDYRGFYNEQFF. The CDR3 DNA reads as TGCAGTGCTAGTGATTATCGGGGATTCTACAATGAGCAGTTCTTC.

CDR3 region: CASSGGQLSYNEQFF. In DNA form, the CDR3 reads TGTGCCAGCAGCGGGGGCCAGCTTTCCTACAATGAGCAGTTCTTC. V is TRBV9 and J is TRBJ2-1, with D perhaps matching TRBD1 (5 bases). V was cut by 3 bases and J by 1 base, with 11 bases left in between. CDR3 size: 15 residues. Germline assignment: CDR1 SGDLS and CDR2 YYNGEE. The variable domain in full, completed from reference TRBV9 and TRBJ2-1, reads DSGVTQTPKHLITATGQRVTLRCSPRSGDLSVYWYQQSLDQGLQFLIQYYNGEERAKGNILERFSAQQFPDLHSELNLSSLELGDSALYFCASSGGQLSYNEQFFGPGTRLTVL.

About this clone itself: The junction does not match germline at one end; this may be a read error. This chain connects TRBV19 to TRBJ1-1, with a possible D match to TRBD1 (5 bases). This CDR3 has 13 residues. Germline loops: CDR1 LNHDA, CDR2 SQIVND (reference sequence). DNA for the CDR3: TGTGCCAGTAGCAACTCTCCGGGACTGCTCGCAGTCTTT. Amino acids: CASSNSPGLLAVF.

The V and J genes are TRBV7-9 and TRBJ2-2; maybe TRBD1 (5 bases). The CDR3 has 13 amino acids. CDR1 SEHNR and CDR2 FQNEAQ come from the germline V gene (reference sequence). V lost 3 bases and J lost 6, with 8 bases in between. The CDR3 reads CASSLTRAGELFF. The DNA of the CDR3 is TGTGCCAGCAGCTTGACCAGGGCCGGGGAGCTGTTTTTT.